The clone carrying this T cell receptor (beta chain) has a handful of counts. A junction boundary mismatches the germline segment, possibly from a read error. The source material, RNA transcripts, was used to amplify TCR beta CDR3 regions. Researchers ran a first-round RT-PCR on the TCR CDR3 using the HTBI primer set. TCRdb fed the multiplex PCR reads into MiXCR, producing one record per CDR3 protein. In the table there are some 250,000 distinct CDR3 sequences, about 15% of which are singletons. Germline-derived CDR1 and CDR2 are MGHRA and YSYEKL. CDR3 length equals 15 residues. This entry belongs to a study of T cells in Graves' hyperthyroidism and ophthalmopathy.

This TCR was recovered from a woman aged 40-49 years with Graves' hyperthyroidism that later progressed to Graves' ophthalmopathy. The chain joins TRBV4-1 to TRBJ1-5, with TRBD1 matching 10 bases. Sequencing was carried out using blood. CDR3 amino acids: CASSQAGQGNHPQHF. The CDR3 DNA reads as TGCGCCAGCAGCCAAGCGGGACAGGGGAATCACCCCCAGCATTTT.